Described below is a single T cell receptor (beta chain) sequence and its context. This sample was included in a study of T cell changes during pregnancy in multiple sclerosis. Only in-frame clones appear in the TCRdb table, and some are missing; sequencing was by immunoSEQ multiplex PCR. The data hold 55,000 to 80,000 clones, with around 93% observed a single time. The CDR3 has 14 residues. Germline-derived CDR1 and CDR2 are MNHNY and SVGAGI (reference sequence). The V segment lost 4 bases and the J segment 5 bases; nucleotides outside the gene matches: 4. Specimen: CD8+ T cells from peripheral blood mononuclear cells, collected in the second trimester of pregnancy. This receptor was taken from a female donor with multiple sclerosis, enrolled in a pregnancy study. The chain is built from TRBV6-6 and TRBJ1-5, with TRBD1 identical over 8 bases. The CDR3 sequence is CASSLGQGDQPQHF. Here the CDR3 DNA reads TGTGCCAGCAGTTTAGGACAGGGAGATCAGCCCCAGCATTTT.